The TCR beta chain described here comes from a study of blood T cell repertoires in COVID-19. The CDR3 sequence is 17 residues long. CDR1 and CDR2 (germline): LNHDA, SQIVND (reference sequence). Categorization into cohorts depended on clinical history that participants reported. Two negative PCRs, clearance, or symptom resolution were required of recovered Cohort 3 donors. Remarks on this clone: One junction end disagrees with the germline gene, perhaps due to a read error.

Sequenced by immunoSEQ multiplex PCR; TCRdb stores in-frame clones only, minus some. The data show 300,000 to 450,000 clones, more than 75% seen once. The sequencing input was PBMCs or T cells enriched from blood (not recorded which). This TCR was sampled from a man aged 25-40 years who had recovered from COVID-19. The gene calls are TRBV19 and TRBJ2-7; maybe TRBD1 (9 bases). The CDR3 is CASSIDLGTGLRGALSF. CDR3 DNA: TGTGCCAGTAGTATAGATCTTGGGACAGGGCTGCGGGGGGCCCTTTCGTTC.